The 2 T cell receptor beta chains presented below share a single source sample, sequenced in a study of circulating CD8 cells and anti-PD-1 response in melanoma. Sorting of live CD3+CD8+TCRalphabeta+ cells by PD-1 and/or TIGIT gave four subsets. TCR libraries were prepared from approximately 15 ng of total RNA with the QIAseq Immune Repertoire TCR panel. TCRdb re-called the reads through MiXCR, storing one row per CDR3 protein. The repertoire consists of 350 to 450 distinct CDR3 sequences, with 6% to 7% occurring once and the leading ten covering over 45%. The material sequenced was CD8+ T cells from PBMCs, taken at baseline or after one month of anti-PD-1 therapy (not recorded which). These receptors were collected from a human donor with melanoma.

Relative to its sample, this clonotype is large. The gene calls are TRBV21-1 and TRBJ2-2. TRBV21-1 is classified as a pseudogene. The CDR3 totals 15 residues. CDR3 protein: CASSKAWRNTGELFF. DNA of the CDR3: TGTGCCAGCAGCAAAGCATGGAGGAACACCGGGGAGCTGTTTTTT.

The gene calls are TRBV28 and TRBJ2-7; D tentatively reads TRBD1 or TRBD2 (6 bases each). Trimming left V 3 bases short and J 3 bases short, with 18 bases between. This CDR3 is built from 16 residues. Germline V gene data show CDR1 as MDHEN and CDR2 as SYDVKM. The CDR3 DNA sequence: TGTGCCAGCAGTTTGTCGGGGGCCTCGGGGCTCTACGAGCAGTACTTC. Amino acid sequence: CASSLSGASGLYEQYF. The full variable domain, completed using reference TRBV28 and TRBJ2-7, is DVKVTQSSRYLVKRTGEKVFLECVQDMDHENMFWYRQDPGLGLRLIYFSYDVKMKEKGDIPEGYSVSREKKERFSLILESASTNQTSMYLCASSLSGASGLYEQYFGPGTRLTVT.